The 10 T cell receptor beta chains presented below share a single source sample, sequenced in a study of technical replicates of blood from a handful of donors. The protocol was immunoSEQ multiplex PCR, while the TCRdb copy is restricted to in-frame clones and leaves out a portion. Seen here are about 14,000 clones, 80% to 90% observed once, and the top ten hold around 11%. The sample was PBMCs. These receptors all stem from a human donor in good health.

This clone has a single count. The V gene is TRBV7-2, the J gene TRBJ2-3, with TRBD2 matching 9 bases. Germline values: CDR1 SGHTA, CDR2 FQGNSA. The length of the CDR3 is 14 residues. After removal of 4 bases from V and 5 bases from J, the junction contained 4 bases not matched to a gene. The CDR3 bases are TGTGCCAGCAGCTCAGGACTAGCGAGAGATACGCAGTATTTT. It encodes CASSSGLARDTQYF.

The chain is built from TRBV5-1 and TRBJ2-5; the match to TRBD1 covers 9 bases. The CDR3 is 15 residues long. Germline CDR1 is SGHRS and CDR2 is YFSETQ. The trim removed 4 bases at V and 3 bases at J, leaving 7 bases unmatched. The CDR3, as DNA: TGCGCCAGCAGCCTCGGGACAGGGTGGGAAGAGACCCAGTACTTC. Its translation is CASSLGTGWEETQYF. The full variable domain, with the rest looked up from reference TRBV5-1 and TRBJ2-5, is KAGVTQTPRYLIKTRGQQVTLSCSPISGHRSVSWYQQTPGQGLQFLFEYFSETQRNKGNFPGRFSGRQFSNSRSEMNVSTLELGDSALYLCASSLGTGWEETQYFGPGTRLLVL.

The rearrangement links TRBV5-1 to TRBJ2-3; tentative D call: TRBD2 (5 bases). From germline, CDR1 is SGHRS and CDR2 YFSETQ. CDR3 length: 15 residues. V lost 0 bases and J 1 base, leaving 9 bases between the germline ends. Here the CDR3 reads CASSLGGKGTDTQYF. The CDR3 bases are TGCGCCAGCAGCTTGGGAGGGAAGGGCACAGATACGCAGTATTTT.

This clone was found once. The rearrangement links TRBV7-2 to TRBJ2-1; TRBD2 matches 8 bases. Germline V gene sequence: CDR1 SGHTA, CDR2 FQGNSA. This CDR3 region has 15 residues. V lost 1 base, J lost 2 bases, and 1 base stayed unmatched. This chain's CDR3 is CASSLGLATYNEQFF. The DNA of the CDR3 is TGTGCCAGCAGCTTAGGACTAGCGACCTACAATGAGCAGTTCTTC.

J is TRBJ1-4 and V is TRBV28; D may be TRBD1 (6 bases). The CDR3 loop spans 14 amino acids. Trimming took 5 bases from V and 4 from J, leaving 11 bases between them. Germline CDR1 is MDHEN and CDR2 is SYDVKM. CDR3 region: CASSPDRRNEKLFF. The CDR3 nucleotides read TGTGCCAGCAGTCCCGACAGGCGTAATGAAAAACTGTTTTTT.

The V call is TRBV11-3, the J call TRBJ2-7; TRBD2 is a possible D gene (6 bases). Trimming stripped 5 bases from V and 4 bases from J, with 12 bases between. This CDR3 region has 13 residues. Germline V CDR1 and CDR2: SGHNT, YENEEA. CDR3 nucleotide sequence: TGTGCCAGCAGCCCCGCGGGGCGATACGAGCAGTACTTC. This sequence encodes CASSPAGRYEQYF. The complete variable domain, with remaining parts taken from reference TRBV11-3 and TRBJ2-7, reads EAGVVQSPRYKIIEKKQPVAFWCNPISGHNTLYWYLQNLGQGPELLIRYENEEAVDDSQLPKDRFSAERLKGVDSTLKIQPAELGDSAVYLCASSPAGRYEQYFGPGTRLTVT.

The chain combines TRBV6-5 with TRBJ1-1; 9 nucleotides agree with TRBD1. The CDR3 spans 16 residues. The trim removed 6 bases at V and 5 bases at J, leaving 13 bases unmatched. Germline loops: CDR1 MNHEY, CDR2 SVGAGI. The CDR3: CASRYQRLQGATEAFF. Here the CDR3 DNA reads TGTGCCAGCAGATACCAACGATTACAGGGGGCAACTGAAGCTTTCTTT.

The chain carries TRBV6-6 and TRBJ2-2, with D possibly being TRBD1 (6 bases). Trimming pared 1 base from V and 4 bases from J, leaving 10 bases between. This CDR3 region has 15 residues. Germline V CDR1 and CDR2: MNHNY, SVGAGI (reference sequence). This CDR3 reads CASSYYREGTGELFF. CDR3 nucleotides: TGTGCCAGCAGTTACTACAGGGAAGGCACCGGGGAGCTGTTTTTT.

This chain links TRBV28 with TRBJ2-1; 10 bases agree with TRBD1. CDR1 is MDHEN, CDR2 SYDVKM, per germline. The CDR3 consists of 15 residues. Trimming at V came to 8 bases and at J to 8 bases, leaving 12 bases not matched to a gene. The CDR3 sequence: CASLTGGALLDEQFF. The CDR3 coding sequence is TGTGCCAGCCTGACAGGGGGCGCGCTGTTAGATGAGCAGTTCTTC.

The chain recombines TRBV4-1 with TRBJ1-2; a possible D gene is TRBD1 (6 bases). Trimming cost V 2 bases and J 5 bases, with 21 bases left between them. CDR1 is MGHRA and CDR2 is YSYEKL in the germline V gene. This CDR3 is built from 17 residues. CDR3 sequence reads: CASSQLPPGDEYYGYTF. The CDR3 DNA follows: TGCGCCAGCAGCCAATTGCCCCCAGGGGACGAATATTATGGCTACACCTTC.